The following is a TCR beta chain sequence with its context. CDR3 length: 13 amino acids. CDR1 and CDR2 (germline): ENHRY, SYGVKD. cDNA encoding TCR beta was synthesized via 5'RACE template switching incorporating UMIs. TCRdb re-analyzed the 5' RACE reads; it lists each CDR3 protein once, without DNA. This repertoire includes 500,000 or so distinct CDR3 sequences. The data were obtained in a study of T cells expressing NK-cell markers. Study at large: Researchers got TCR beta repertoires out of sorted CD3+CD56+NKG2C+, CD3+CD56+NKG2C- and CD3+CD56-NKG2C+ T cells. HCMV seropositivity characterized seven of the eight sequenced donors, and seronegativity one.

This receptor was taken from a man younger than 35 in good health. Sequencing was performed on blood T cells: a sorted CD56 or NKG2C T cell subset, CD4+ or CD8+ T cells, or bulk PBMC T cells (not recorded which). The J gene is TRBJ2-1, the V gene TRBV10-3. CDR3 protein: CAISDFRRNEQFF.